One and the same sample provided the 4 T cell receptor beta chains below, sequenced in a study of cytomegalovirus exposure and HLA in healthy donors. This PCR relied on a set of 60 Vbeta primers and 13 Jbeta primers. Sequencing used immunoSEQ multiplex PCR; TCRdb keeps in-frame clones, though not all of them. The table records 100,000 to 150,000 clones, roughly 10% of them present only once. Input material: PBMCs. The receptors derive from a woman under 30 in good health and CMV-seropositive.

This chain links TRBV6-5 with TRBJ2-3, with 13 bases aligning to TRBD2. V lost 6 bases, J lost 6 bases, and 9 bases stayed unmatched. CDR3 length: 16 amino acids. The germline V gene encodes CDR1 MNHEY and CDR2 SVGAGI. CDR3 sequence: CASSYGTSGVRDTQYF. The DNA of the CDR3 is TGTGCCAGCAGCTACGGGACTAGCGGGGTTCGGGATACGCAGTATTTT.

There are a few counts of this clone. This chain connects TRBV28 to TRBJ2-5; 9 bases are a match to TRBD2. From germline, CDR1 is MDHEN and CDR2 SYDVKM. This CDR3 contains 16 residues. With V trimmed by 1 base and J by 2 bases, 5 bases remained unmatched. For the CDR3, the DNA is TGTGCCAGCAGTTTATTGGCTAGCGGGATACAAGAGACCCAGTACTTC. Protein: CASSLLASGIQETQYF.

The chain carries TRBV10-3 and TRBJ1-1; D is unclear. V shed 6 bases and J shed 4 bases, with 12 bases lying between them. Germline V gene sequence: CDR1 ENHRY, CDR2 SYGVKD. CDR3 size: 13 residues. CDR3 in amino acids: CAIRRGVSTEAFF. DNA for the CDR3: TGTGCCATCAGGCGGGGAGTGAGCACTGAAGCTTTCTTT.

This clone came up a few times. This sequence joins TRBV27 and TRBJ1-2, with TRBD1 matching over 9 bases. Germline V gives CDR1 MNHEY, CDR2 SMNVEV (reference sequence). Trimming took 5 bases from V and 8 from J; bases not matched to a gene: 6. The length of the CDR3 is 13 residues. The DNA of the CDR3 is TGTGCCAGCAGTCAAGGGACAGGGAAGGGCTACACCTTC. Protein: CASSQGTGKGYTF.